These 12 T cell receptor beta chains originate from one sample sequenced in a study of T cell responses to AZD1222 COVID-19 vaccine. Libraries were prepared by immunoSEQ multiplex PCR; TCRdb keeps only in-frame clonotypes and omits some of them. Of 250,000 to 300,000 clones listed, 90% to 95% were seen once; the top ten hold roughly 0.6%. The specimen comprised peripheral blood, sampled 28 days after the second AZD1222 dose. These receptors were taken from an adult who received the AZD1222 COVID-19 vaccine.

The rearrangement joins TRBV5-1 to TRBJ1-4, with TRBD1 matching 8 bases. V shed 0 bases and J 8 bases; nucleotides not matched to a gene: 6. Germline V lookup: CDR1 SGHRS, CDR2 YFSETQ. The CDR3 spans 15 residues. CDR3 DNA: TGCGCCAGCAGCTTGGTGGCAGGGGGCGAAGAAAAACTGTTTTTT. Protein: CASSLVAGGEEKLFF.

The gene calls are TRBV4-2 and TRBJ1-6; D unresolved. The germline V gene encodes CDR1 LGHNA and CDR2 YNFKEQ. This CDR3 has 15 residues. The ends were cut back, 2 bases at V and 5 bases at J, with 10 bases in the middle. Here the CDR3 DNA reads TGTGCCAGCAGCCAATCTACAGCTAATAATTCACCCCTCCACTTT. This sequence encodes CASSQSTANNSPLHF.

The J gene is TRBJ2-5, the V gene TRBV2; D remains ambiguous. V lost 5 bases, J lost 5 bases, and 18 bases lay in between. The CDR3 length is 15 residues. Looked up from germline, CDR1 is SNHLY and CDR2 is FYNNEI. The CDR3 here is CASSLPWPPGETQYF. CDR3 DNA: TGTGCCAGCAGTCTACCCTGGCCCCCTGGGGAGACCCAGTACTTC.

The CDR3 loop is CASSSSIYEQYF. The CDR3 nucleotides are TGTGCCAGCAGCAGCTCTATCTACGAGCAGTACTTC. The V and J genes are TRBV6-5 and TRBJ2-7; no firm D call. The ends were cut back, 6 bases at V and 3 bases at J, with 9 bases in the middle. Germline V gives CDR1 MNHEY, CDR2 SVGAGI. This CDR3 is 12 amino acids long.

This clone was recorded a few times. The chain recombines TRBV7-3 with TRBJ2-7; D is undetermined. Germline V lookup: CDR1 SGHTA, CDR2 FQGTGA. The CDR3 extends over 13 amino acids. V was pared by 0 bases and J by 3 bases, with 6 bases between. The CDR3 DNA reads TGTGCCAGCAGCTTAACGTGGGGCTACGAGCAGTACTTC. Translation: CASSLTWGYEQYF.

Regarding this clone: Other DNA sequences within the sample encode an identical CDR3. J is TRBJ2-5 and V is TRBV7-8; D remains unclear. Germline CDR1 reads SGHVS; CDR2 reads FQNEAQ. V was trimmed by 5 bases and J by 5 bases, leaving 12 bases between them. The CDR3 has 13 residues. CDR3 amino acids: CASSPTSGETQYF. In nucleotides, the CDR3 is TGTGCCAGCAGCCCCACATCCGGGGAGACCCAGTACTTC. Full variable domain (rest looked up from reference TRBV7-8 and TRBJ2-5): GAGVSQSPRYKVAKRGQDVALRCDPISGHVSLFWYQQALGQGPEFLTYFQNEAQLDKSGLPSDRFFAERPEGSVSTLKIQRTQQEDSAVYLCASSPTSGETQYFGPGTRLLVL.

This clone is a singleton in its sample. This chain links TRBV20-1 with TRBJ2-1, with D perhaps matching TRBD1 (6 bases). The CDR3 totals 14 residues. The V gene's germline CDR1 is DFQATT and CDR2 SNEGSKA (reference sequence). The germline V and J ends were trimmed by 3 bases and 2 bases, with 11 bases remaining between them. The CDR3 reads CSASRGITYNEQFF. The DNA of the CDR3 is TGCAGTGCTAGTAGGGGGATCACCTACAATGAGCAGTTCTTC.

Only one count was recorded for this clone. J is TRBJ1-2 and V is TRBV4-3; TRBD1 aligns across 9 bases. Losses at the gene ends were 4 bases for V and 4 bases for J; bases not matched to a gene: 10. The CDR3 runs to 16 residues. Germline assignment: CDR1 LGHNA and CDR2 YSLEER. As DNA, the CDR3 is TGCGCCAGCAGCCCCCGGGGACAGGGAGGTGCCTATGGCTACACCTTC. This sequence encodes CASSPRGQGGAYGYTF.

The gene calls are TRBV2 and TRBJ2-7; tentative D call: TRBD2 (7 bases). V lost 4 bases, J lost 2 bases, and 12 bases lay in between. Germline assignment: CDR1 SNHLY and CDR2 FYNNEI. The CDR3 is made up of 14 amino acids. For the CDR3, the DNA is TGTGCCAGCAGTGGGGGGGGCCCCACCTACGAGCAGTACTTC. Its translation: CASSGGGPTYEQYF.

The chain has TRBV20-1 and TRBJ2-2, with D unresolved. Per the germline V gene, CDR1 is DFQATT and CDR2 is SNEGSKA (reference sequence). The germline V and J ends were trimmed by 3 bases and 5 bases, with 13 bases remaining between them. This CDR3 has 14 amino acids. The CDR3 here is CSASRVYGTGELFF. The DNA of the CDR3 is TGCAGTGCTAGTAGGGTTTACGGAACCGGGGAGCTGTTTTTT.

The CDR3 loop reads CASSASRRTEAFF. The DNA for the CDR3 is TGTGCCAGCAGCGCCTCGAGGCGCACTGAAGCTTTCTTT. The V gene is TRBV9, the J gene TRBJ1-1; D gene ambiguous. The V and J ends lost 3 bases and 4 bases respectively, with 10 bases between them. Germline CDR1 and CDR2: SGDLS and YYNGEE. CDR3 length: 13 amino acids.

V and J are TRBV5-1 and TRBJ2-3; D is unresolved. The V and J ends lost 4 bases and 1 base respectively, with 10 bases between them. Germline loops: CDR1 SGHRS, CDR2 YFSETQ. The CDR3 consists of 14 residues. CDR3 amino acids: CASSKNKGTDTQYF. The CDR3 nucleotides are TGCGCCAGCAGCAAAAATAAGGGCACAGATACGCAGTATTTT.